The clone carrying this T cell receptor beta chain was detected only once. Through negative isolation, CD4+ and CD8+ T cells were obtained, while TEMRA cells were enriched using FACS. Germline V gene data show CDR1 as SQVTM and CDR2 as ANQGSEA. The CDR3 runs to 13 residues. The V end lost 4 bases, the J end lost 2 bases, and 11 bases lay between the germline ends. RNA was extracted with the RNeasy kit, and a quantity of about 0.45 to 1 ug was reverse transcribed using random hexamers. TCRdb reprocessed the immunoSEQ multiplex PCR reads via MiXCR and lists one record per CDR3 protein. The sample has about 200,000 distinct CDR3 sequences; over 85% are singletons. The sample originates from a study of CD8 T cells in Susac syndrome.

The rearrangement links TRBV29-1 to TRBJ2-5, with no clear D. This receptor was identified in a human donor in good health. Material for sequencing was CD4+ T cells from PBMCs. Here the CDR3 DNA reads TGCAGCGTTGTGGAGCATACTCAAGAGACCCAGTACTTC. This encodes CSVVEHTQETQYF.